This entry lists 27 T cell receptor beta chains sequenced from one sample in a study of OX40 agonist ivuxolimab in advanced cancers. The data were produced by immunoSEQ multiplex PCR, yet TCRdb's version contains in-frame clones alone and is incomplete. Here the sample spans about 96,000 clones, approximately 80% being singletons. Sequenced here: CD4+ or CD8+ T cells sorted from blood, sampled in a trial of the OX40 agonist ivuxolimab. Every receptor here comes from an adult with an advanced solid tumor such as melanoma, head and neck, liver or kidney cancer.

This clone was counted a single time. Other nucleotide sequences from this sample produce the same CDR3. CDR3 DNA sequence: TGTGCCAGCAGCCTGAAAGACACGACAGAAGCTTTCTTT. Translation: CASSLKDTTEAFF. The V call is TRBV7-9, the J call TRBJ1-1; the D is unclear. The CDR3 runs 13 residues. The V gene's germline CDR1 is SEHNR and CDR2 FQNEAQ (reference sequence). The V and J ends lost 5 bases and 8 bases respectively, with 15 bases between them.

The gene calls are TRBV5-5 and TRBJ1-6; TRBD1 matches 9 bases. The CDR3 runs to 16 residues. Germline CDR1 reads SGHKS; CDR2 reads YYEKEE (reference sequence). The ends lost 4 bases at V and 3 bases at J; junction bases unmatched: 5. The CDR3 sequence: CASSGGTGNYNSPLHF. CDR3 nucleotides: TGTGCCAGCAGCGGGGGGACAGGGAACTATAATTCACCCCTCCACTTT.

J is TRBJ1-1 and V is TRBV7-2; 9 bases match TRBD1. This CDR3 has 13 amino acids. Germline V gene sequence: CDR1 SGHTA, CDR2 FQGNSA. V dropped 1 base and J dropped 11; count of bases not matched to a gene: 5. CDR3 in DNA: TGTGCCAGCAGCTTAGACAGGGGGCTGGTCGCTTTCTTT. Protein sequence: CASSLDRGLVAFF.

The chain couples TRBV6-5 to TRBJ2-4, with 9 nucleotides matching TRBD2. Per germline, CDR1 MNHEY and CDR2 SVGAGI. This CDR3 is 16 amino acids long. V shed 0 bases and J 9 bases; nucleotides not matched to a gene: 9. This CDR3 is CASSYSTGLAGRIQYF. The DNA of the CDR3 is TGTGCCAGCAGTTACTCGACGGGGCTAGCGGGGCGCATTCAGTACTTC.

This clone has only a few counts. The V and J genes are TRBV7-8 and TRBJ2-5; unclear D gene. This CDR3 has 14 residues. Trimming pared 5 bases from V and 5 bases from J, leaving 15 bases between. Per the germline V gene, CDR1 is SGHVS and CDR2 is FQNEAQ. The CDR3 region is CASSAYRVGETQYF. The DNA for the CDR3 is TGTGCCAGCAGCGCCTACCGGGTGGGGGAGACCCAGTACTTC.

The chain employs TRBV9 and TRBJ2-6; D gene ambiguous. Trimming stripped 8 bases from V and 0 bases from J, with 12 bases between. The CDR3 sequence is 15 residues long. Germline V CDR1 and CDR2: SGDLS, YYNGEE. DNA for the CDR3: TGTGCCAGTACCTTGGCGCCCTCTGGGGCCAACGTCCTGACTTTC. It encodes CASTLAPSGANVLTF.

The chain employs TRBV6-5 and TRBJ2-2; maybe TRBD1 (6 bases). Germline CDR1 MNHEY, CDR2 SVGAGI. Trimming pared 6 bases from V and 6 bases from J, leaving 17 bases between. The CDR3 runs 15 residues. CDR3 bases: TGTGCCAGCAGCCCCGCCGCAGGGGTTGCCGGGGAGCTGTTTTTT. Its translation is CASSPAAGVAGELFF.

The CDR3 here is CASSPRTGPDYGYTF. The CDR3 DNA is TGTGCCAGCAGCCCCCGGACAGGGCCGGACTATGGCTACACCTTC. The chain couples TRBV9 to TRBJ1-2; 8 bases map to TRBD1. The V gene's germline CDR1 is SGDLS and CDR2 YYNGEE. The CDR3 covers 15 residues. Trimming at V came to 4 bases and at J to 3 bases, leaving 8 bases not matched to a gene.

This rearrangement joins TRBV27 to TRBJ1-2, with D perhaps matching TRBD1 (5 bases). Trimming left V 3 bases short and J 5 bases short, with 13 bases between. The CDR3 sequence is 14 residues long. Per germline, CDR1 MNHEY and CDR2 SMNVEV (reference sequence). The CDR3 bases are TGTGCCAGCAGTTTGAAGGGGTTCGATTATGGCTACACCTTC. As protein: CASSLKGFDYGYTF.

The chain's CDR3 is CASSTTSGRAHTGELFF. The CDR3 nucleotides read TGCGCCAGCAGCACGACTAGCGGGAGGGCCCACACCGGGGAGCTGTTTTTT. The chain carries TRBV5-1 and TRBJ2-2; TRBD2 agrees at 14 bases. V dropped 4 bases and J dropped 3; count of bases not matched to a gene: 5. The CDR3 has 17 residues. Germline CDR1 is SGHRS and CDR2 is YFSETQ.

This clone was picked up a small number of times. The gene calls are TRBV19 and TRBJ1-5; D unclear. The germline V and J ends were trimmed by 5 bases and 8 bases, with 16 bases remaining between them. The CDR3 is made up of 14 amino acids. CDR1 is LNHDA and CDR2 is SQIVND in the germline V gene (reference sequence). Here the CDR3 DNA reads TGTGCCAGTAGTGACGGGTCCTATCGAGAGCCCCAGCATTTT. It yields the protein CASSDGSYREPQHF.

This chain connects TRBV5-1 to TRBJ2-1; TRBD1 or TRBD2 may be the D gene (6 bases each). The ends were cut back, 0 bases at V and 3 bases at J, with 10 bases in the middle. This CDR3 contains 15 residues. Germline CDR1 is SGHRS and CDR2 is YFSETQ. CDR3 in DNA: TGCGCCAGCAGCTTGGAAGGGGGGCACTACAATGAGCAGTTCTTC. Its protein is CASSLEGGHYNEQFF.

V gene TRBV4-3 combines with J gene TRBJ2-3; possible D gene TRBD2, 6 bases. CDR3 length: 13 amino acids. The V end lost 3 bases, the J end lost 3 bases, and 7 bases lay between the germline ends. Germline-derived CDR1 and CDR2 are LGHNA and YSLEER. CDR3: CASSQAGTDTQYF. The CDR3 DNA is TGCGCCAGCAGCCAGGCGGGGACAGATACGCAGTATTTT.

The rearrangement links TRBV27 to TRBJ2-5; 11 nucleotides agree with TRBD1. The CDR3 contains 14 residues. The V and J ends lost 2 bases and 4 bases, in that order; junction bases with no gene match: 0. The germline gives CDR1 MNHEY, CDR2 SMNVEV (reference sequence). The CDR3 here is CASSLGTGGETQYF. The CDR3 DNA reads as TGTGCCAGCAGTTTAGGGACAGGGGGAGAGACCCAGTACTTC.

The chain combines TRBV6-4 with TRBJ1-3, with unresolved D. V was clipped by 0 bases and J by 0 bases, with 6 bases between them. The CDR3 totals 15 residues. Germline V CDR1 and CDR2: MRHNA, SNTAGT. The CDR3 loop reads CASSDSHGSGNTIYF. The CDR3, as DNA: TGTGCCAGCAGTGACTCGCACGGCTCTGGAAACACCATATATTTT.

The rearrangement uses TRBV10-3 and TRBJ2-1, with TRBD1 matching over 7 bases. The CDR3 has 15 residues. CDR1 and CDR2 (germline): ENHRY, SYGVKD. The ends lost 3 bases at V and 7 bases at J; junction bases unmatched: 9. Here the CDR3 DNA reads TGTGCCATCAGTGAAAAAGGGGGCACTGGAAATGAGCAGTTCTTC. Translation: CAISEKGGTGNEQFF.

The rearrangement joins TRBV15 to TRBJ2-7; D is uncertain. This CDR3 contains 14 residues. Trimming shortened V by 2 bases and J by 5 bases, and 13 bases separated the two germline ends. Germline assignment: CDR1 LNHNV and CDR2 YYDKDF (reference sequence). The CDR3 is CATSRKNSAHEQYF. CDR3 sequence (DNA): TGTGCCACCAGCAGAAAGAACAGTGCGCACGAGCAGTACTTC.

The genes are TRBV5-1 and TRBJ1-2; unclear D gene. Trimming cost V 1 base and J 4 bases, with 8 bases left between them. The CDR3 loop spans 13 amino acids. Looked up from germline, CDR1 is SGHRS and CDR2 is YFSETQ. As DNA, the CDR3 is TGCGCCAGCAGCTTGAGCAGTGGCTATGGCTACACCTTC. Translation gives CASSLSSGYGYTF.

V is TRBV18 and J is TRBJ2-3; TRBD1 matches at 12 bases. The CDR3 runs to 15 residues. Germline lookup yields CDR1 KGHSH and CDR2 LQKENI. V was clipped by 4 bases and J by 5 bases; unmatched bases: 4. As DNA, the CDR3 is TGTGCCAGCTCACAGGGACAGGGGGCTGTAGATACGCAGTATTTT. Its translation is CASSQGQGAVDTQYF.

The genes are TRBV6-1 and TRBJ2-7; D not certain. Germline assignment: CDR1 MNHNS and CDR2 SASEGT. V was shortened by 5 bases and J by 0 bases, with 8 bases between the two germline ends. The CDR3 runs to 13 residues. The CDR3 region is CASSKWDSYEQYF. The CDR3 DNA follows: TGTGCCAGCAGTAAATGGGACTCCTACGAGCAGTACTTC.

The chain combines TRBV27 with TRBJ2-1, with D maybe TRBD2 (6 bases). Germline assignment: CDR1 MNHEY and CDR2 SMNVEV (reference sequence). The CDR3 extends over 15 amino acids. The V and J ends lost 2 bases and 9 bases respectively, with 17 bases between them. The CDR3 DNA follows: TGTGCCAGCAGTTTAGCGGGAAACGGGGCCGGTGAGCAGTTCTTC. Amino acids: CASSLAGNGAGEQFF.

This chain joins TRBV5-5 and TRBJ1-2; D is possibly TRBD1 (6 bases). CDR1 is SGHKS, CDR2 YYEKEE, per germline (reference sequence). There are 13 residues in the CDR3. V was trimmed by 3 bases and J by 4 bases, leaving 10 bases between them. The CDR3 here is CASSSGAGYGYTF. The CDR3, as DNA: TGTGCCAGCAGCTCAGGGGCGGGCTATGGCTACACCTTC.

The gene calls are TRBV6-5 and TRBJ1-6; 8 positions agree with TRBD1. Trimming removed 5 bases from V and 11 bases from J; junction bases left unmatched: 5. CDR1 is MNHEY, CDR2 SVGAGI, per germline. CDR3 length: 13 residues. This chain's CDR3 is CASSDRGRPPLHF. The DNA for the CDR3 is TGTGCCAGCAGTGACAGGGGAAGGCCACCCCTCCACTTT.

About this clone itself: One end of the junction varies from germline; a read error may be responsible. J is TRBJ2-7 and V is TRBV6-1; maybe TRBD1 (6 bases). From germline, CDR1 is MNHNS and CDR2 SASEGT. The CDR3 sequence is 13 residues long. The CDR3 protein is CASREGTSDEQYF. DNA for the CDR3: TGTGCCAGCAGGGAAGGGACATCGGACGAGCAGTACTTC.

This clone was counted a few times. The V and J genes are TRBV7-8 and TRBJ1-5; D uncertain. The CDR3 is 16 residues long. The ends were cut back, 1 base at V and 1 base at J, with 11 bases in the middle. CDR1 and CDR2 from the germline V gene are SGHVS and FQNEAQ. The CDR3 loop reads CASSLERSKSNQPQHF. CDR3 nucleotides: TGTGCCAGCAGCTTAGAACGGTCTAAAAGCAATCAGCCCCAGCATTTT.

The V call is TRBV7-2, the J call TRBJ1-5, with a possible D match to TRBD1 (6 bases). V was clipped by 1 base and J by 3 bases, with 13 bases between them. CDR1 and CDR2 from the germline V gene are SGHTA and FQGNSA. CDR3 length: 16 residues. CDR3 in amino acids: CASSLEYREYNQPQHF. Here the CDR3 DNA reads TGTGCCAGCAGCTTAGAATACAGGGAGTACAATCAGCCCCAGCATTTT. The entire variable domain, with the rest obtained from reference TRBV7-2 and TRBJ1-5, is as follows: GAGVSQSPSNKVTEKGKDVELRCDPISGHTALYWYRQSLGQGLEFLIYFQGNSAPDKSGLPSDRFSAERTGGSVSTLTIQRTQQEDSAVYLCASSLEYREYNQPQHFGDGTRLSIL.

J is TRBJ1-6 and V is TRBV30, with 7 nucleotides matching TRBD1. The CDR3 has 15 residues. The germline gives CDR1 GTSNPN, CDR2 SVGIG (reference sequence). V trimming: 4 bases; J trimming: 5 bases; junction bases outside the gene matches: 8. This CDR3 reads CAWILRGAHNSPLHF. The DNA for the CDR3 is TGTGCCTGGATTCTCAGGGGGGCCCATAATTCACCCCTCCACTTT.